This TCR beta chain originates from a study of shared clonotypes between healthy human individuals. Terminally differentiated effector memory CD45RA+ cells were excluded by CCR7 positive selection of CD45RO-negative cells. In the source study's methods: Without quality scores, immunoSEQ junctional reads could not be filtered like full-length reads. TCRdb's table, derived via immunoSEQ multiplex PCR, lists solely in-frame clones and lacks some. D and trimming come from the DNA, and the V and J calls and clone size come from that table. There are some 2 million clones in the sample; about 95% occur only once, and roughly 1.2% lies in the top ten. The CDR3 has 12 amino acids. Germline V gene data show CDR1 as MGHRA and CDR2 as YSYEKL. V dropped 0 bases and J dropped 12 bases, with 8 bases sitting between them.

The genes are TRBV4-1 and TRBJ1-4; unclear D gene. The TCR originated in a man aged 18 to 29 in good health. Sequencing was performed on naive CD8+ T cells sorted from blood. The CDR3 DNA reads TGCGCCAGCAGCCAAGAGGCTGGGGAACTGTTTTTT. Its protein product is CASSQEAGELFF.